One sample yielded the 18 T cell receptor beta chains listed below, sequenced in a study of blood T cell repertoires in COVID-19. Assay used: immunoSEQ multiplex PCR; TCRdb lists only in-frame clones, some missing. The sample includes roughly 150,000 clones, around four fifths seen only once; the top ten take 6.5% to 9%. The sequenced material came from peripheral blood. These receptors were obtained from an elderly woman with COVID-19, enrolled during active disease.

The chain joins TRBV27 to TRBJ1-5; D remains ambiguous. This CDR3 has 14 amino acids. The germline V gene encodes CDR1 MNHEY and CDR2 SMNVEV (reference sequence). V lost 6 bases to trimming and J lost 0 bases, with 9 bases between them. In DNA form, the CDR3 reads TGTGCCAGCAGAAAGGACTATAGCAATCAGCCCCAGCATTTT. This translates into CASRKDYSNQPQHF.

This rearrangement joins TRBV6-5 to TRBJ1-1, with D maybe TRBD1 (6 bases). V was pared by 2 bases and J by 10 bases, with 17 bases between. The CDR3 totals 14 residues. Germline V gene lookup returns CDR1 MNHEY and CDR2 SVGAGI. As DNA, the CDR3 is TGTGCCAGCAGTTACACAGGGCTGGATTCTGGAGCTTTCTTT. Its protein is CASSYTGLDSGAFF.

V and J are TRBV10-1 and TRBJ2-1, with D tentatively TRBD2 (5 bases). The V end was cut by 10 bases, the J end by 0 bases, with 13 bases between. Germline V CDR1 and CDR2: WNHNN, SYGVQD (reference sequence). The CDR3 contains 14 residues. The CDR3 protein is CATSSGSSYNEQFF. In DNA form, the CDR3 reads TGCGCCACCTCCTCGGGGTCCTCCTACAATGAGCAGTTCTTC.

J is TRBJ2-3 and V is TRBV2; D is uncertain. The CDR3 totals 10 residues. Germline V gene lookup returns CDR1 SNHLY and CDR2 FYNNEI. V lost 7 bases and J lost 5, with 4 bases in between. The CDR3 reads CASNKDTQYF. DNA of the CDR3: TGTGCCAGCAATAAAGATACGCAGTATTTT.

The gene calls are TRBV7-8 and TRBJ1-2; no definite D call. With 1 base removed from V and 2 bases from J, the gap between germline ends came to 14 bases. The CDR3 runs to 16 residues. Germline loops: CDR1 SGHVS, CDR2 FQNEAQ. CDR3 sequence: CASSLGRAGLNYGYTF. Here the CDR3 DNA reads TGTGCCAGCAGCTTAGGGCGAGCAGGATTGAACTATGGCTACACCTTC.

This clone came up once. The CDR3: CASSFGGPDAAGYTF. The CDR3, as DNA: TGCGCCAGCAGCTTCGGAGGACCCGATGCCGCTGGCTACACCTTC. J is TRBJ1-2 and V is TRBV5-1, with no clear D. Between the trimmed V and J ends, which lost 2 bases and 7 bases, there was a span of 18 bases. The CDR3 covers 15 residues. CDR1 and CDR2 from the germline V gene are SGHRS and YFSETQ. The variable domain in full, with the rest retrieved from reference TRBV5-1 and TRBJ1-2, is KAGVTQTPRYLIKTRGQQVTLSCSPISGHRSVSWYQQTPGQGLQFLFEYFSETQRNKGNFPGRFSGRQFSNSRSEMNVSTLELGDSALYLCASSFGGPDAAGYTFGSGTRLTVV.

This clone has only one observation. The gene calls are TRBV5-6 and TRBJ2-5; 9 bases map to TRBD1. The V gene's germline CDR1 is SGHDT and CDR2 YYEEEE. This CDR3 contains 13 residues. V was clipped by 3 bases and J by 5 bases; unmatched bases: 2. This chain's CDR3 is CASSWDRDETQYF. The CDR3 DNA reads as TGTGCCAGCAGCTGGGACAGGGATGAGACCCAGTACTTC.

V gene TRBV6-1 combines with J gene TRBJ1-6; 8 nucleotides match TRBD1. The CDR3 extends over 16 amino acids. Germline assignment: CDR1 MNHNS and CDR2 SASEGT. V was pared by 1 base and J by 4 bases, with 3 bases of the junction left unmatched. CDR3 sequence: CASSEGGTGYNSPLHF. CDR3 DNA sequence: TGTGCCAGCAGTGAAGGGGGGACAGGATATAATTCACCCCTCCACTTT.

The chain couples TRBV3-1 (or the pseudogene TRBV3-2) to TRBJ1-3; D unclear. This CDR3 contains 15 residues. Trimming cost V 0 bases and J 0 bases, with 6 bases left between them. The V gene's germline CDR1 is LGHDT and CDR2 YNNKEL (reference sequence). CDR3 sequence reads: CASSQEAFSGNTIYF. The CDR3 DNA sequence: TGTGCCAGCAGCCAAGAAGCATTCTCTGGAAACACCATATATTTT.

V usage is TRBV5-1 and J usage is TRBJ1-1; D remains ambiguous. Trimming pared 0 bases from V and 5 bases from J, leaving 14 bases between. Looked up from germline, CDR1 is SGHRS and CDR2 is YFSETQ. There are 15 residues in the CDR3. CDR3 sequence reads: CASSLGGPQPTEAFF. Written as DNA, the CDR3 is TGCGCCAGCAGCTTGGGAGGTCCGCAGCCGACTGAAGCTTTCTTT.

This sequence joins TRBV7-9 and TRBJ1-2; D gene uncertain. V lost 0 bases, J lost 6 bases, and 5 bases lay in between. Germline-derived CDR1 and CDR2 are SEHNR and FQNEAQ (reference sequence). CDR3 length: 12 amino acids. The CDR3 DNA follows: TGTGCCAGCAGCTTAGCTCTTCATGGCTACACCTTC. It translates to CASSLALHGYTF.

The J gene is TRBJ2-7, the V gene TRBV2, with D possibly matching TRBD2 (6 bases). Looked up from germline, CDR1 is SNHLY and CDR2 is FYNNEI. With 3 bases removed from V and 9 bases from J, the gap between germline ends came to 24 bases. CDR3 length: 16 amino acids. In DNA form, the CDR3 reads TGTGCCAGCAGTGACCCCCGACTAGGTTTTTTGGATCGGCAGTACTTC. It yields the protein CASSDPRLGFLDRQYF.

This clone has only one observation. The J gene is TRBJ2-1, the V gene TRBV2; TRBD1 aligns across 7 bases. V lost 9 bases to trimming and J lost 3 bases; unmatched junction nucleotides: 11. Germline V CDR1 and CDR2: SNHLY, FYNNEI. The CDR3 totals 15 residues. The CDR3 here is CASKTGTENYNEQFF. CDR3 nucleotides: TGTGCCAGTAAAACCGGGACAGAAAACTACAATGAGCAGTTCTTC.

A word on this clone: The same CDR3 is also encoded by other DNA sequences in this sample. The V and J genes are TRBV12-3 or TRBV12-4 and TRBJ1-2, with D perhaps TRBD1 (5 bases). This CDR3 region has 13 residues. With 3 bases removed from V and 5 bases from J, the gap between germline ends came to 10 bases. The DNA of the CDR3 is TGTGCCAGCAGTTTGGCGGGGGAATATGGCTACACCTTC. As protein: CASSLAGEYGYTF.

The chain uses TRBV28 and TRBJ2-7; D is undetermined. The V and J ends lost 4 bases and 4 bases respectively, with 5 bases between them. The germline V gene encodes CDR1 MDHEN and CDR2 SYDVKM. CDR3 length: 11 amino acids. As DNA, the CDR3 is TGTGCCAGCAGTTCAAAATACGAGCAGTACTTC. Residues: CASSSKYEQYF.

This clone was counted once. J is TRBJ1-5 and V is TRBV5-4, with D possibly being TRBD1 (6 bases). V gave up 3 bases and J gave up 3 bases, with 10 bases separating them. CDR1 is SGHNT and CDR2 is YYREEE in the germline V gene (reference sequence). The CDR3 consists of 14 residues. CDR3 protein: CASSSDRNNQPQHF. The CDR3 bases are TGTGCCAGCAGCTCTGACAGGAACAATCAGCCCCAGCATTTT.

The V and J genes are TRBV5-6 and TRBJ1-4; D possibly corresponds to TRBD1 (5 bases). V lost 4 bases and J lost 7, with 11 bases in between. The CDR3 totals 13 residues. Germline CDR1 reads SGHDT; CDR2 reads YYEEEE. The CDR3 loop is CASSMGRGEKLFF. The DNA for the CDR3 is TGTGCCAGCAGCATGGGTAGGGGTGAAAAACTGTTTTTT.

In the case of this clone: Different DNA sequences within this sample yield the same CDR3. This chain uses TRBV15 with TRBJ1-1; 7 bases map to TRBD1. This CDR3 contains 15 residues. V gave up 3 bases and J gave up 0 bases; unmatched junction bases: 4. From germline, CDR1 is LNHNV and CDR2 YYDKDF (reference sequence). CDR3 DNA sequence: TGTGCCACCAGCAGGGGGGGACAGCTGAACACTGAAGCTTTCTTT. Translated, it gives CATSRGGQLNTEAFF.